What follows are 10 T cell receptor beta chains derived from one specimen sequenced in a study of cytomegalovirus exposure and HLA in healthy donors (dated by TCRdb to 2015 to 2018). Library creation used the immunoSEQ multiplex PCR assay. For the multiplex PCR, a mixture combining 60 forward primers for TCR Vbeta segments and 13 reverse primers for TCR Jbeta segments was used. TCRdb mirrors the immuneACCESS table, restricted to in-frame sequences. Some clones are absent from its copies; in checked studies, under half trace to an unresolved V gene, and the reason for the others is unknown. The sample table records some 270,000 clones; about nine tenths of these occur just once. In total, the top ten clones hold about 1.7% of the sample. The specimen sequenced was PBMCs. All receptors derive from a girl aged 2-10 years in good health and CMV-seronegative.

The DNA of the CDR3 is TGTGCCAGCAGTGAACGTGGTGGGGCCGCTGTATCTTTCTTT. This codes for CASSERGGAAVSFF. This sequence joins TRBV6-5 and TRBJ1-1; TRBD1 is a possible D gene (5 bases). This CDR3 has 14 amino acids. Trimming left V 5 bases short and J 12 bases short, with 22 bases between. Germline-derived CDR1 and CDR2 are MNHEY and SVGAGI.

V gene TRBV6-5 combines with J gene TRBJ1-2; the D is unclear. CDR1 is MNHEY, CDR2 SVGAGI, per germline. The germline V and J ends were trimmed by 8 bases and 6 bases, with 13 bases remaining between them. The CDR3 covers 12 residues. The CDR3 sequence: CASGQESNGYTF. CDR3 nucleotides: TGTGCCAGCGGGCAGGAAAGTAATGGCTACACCTTC.

The chain is built from TRBV6-7 and TRBJ1-1; D not resolved. TRBV6-7 is assigned to the ORF class and has an uncertain function. Trimming cost V 7 bases and J 11 bases, with 17 bases left between them. The CDR3 covers 12 residues. The DNA for the CDR3 is TGTGCCAGCACCCTCGGAGGGCGTGTGGCTTTCTTT. Encoded protein: CASTLGGRVAFF.

The chain recombines TRBV21-1 with TRBJ1-2. TRBV21-1 is annotated as a pseudogene. CDR3 length: 16 residues. As DNA, the CDR3 is TGTGCCAGCAGCATAAGGACATCCCCAAGGAGGGGTGGCTACACCTTC. Translating it yields CASSIRTSPRRGGYTF.

V is TRBV29-1 and J is TRBJ1-2, with TRBD1 matching 8 bases. Germline V CDR1 and CDR2: SQVTM, ANQGSEA. This CDR3 has 12 amino acids. Trimming took 5 bases from V and 6 from J; bases not matched to a gene: 5. The CDR3 is CSVPMTGDGYTF. CDR3 sequence (DNA): TGCAGCGTTCCTATGACAGGGGATGGCTACACCTTC.

The chain couples TRBV30 to TRBJ2-7; the match to TRBD2 covers 11 bases. The germline gives CDR1 GTSNPN, CDR2 SVGIG (reference sequence). The CDR3 loop spans 13 amino acids. V shed 4 bases, J shed 7 bases, and the junction held 6 bases outside the gene matches. The CDR3 nucleotides read TGTGCCTGGAATCAGGTAGCGGGAGGGGAGCAGTACTTC. Its translation: CAWNQVAGGEQYF.

The rearrangement uses TRBV18 and TRBJ2-7; 9 positions agree with TRBD2. Germline CDR1 reads KGHSH; CDR2 reads LQKENI. Trimming took 6 bases from V and 7 from J; bases not matched to a gene: 19. This CDR3 is built from 17 residues. The CDR3 reads CASSPLSSGIGGEEQYF. In DNA form, the CDR3 reads TGTGCCAGCTCCCCGTTGTCTAGCGGGATTGGTGGAGAAGAGCAGTACTTC.

Of note for this clone: One end of the junction is discordant with germline, which a read error may explain. The chain recombines TRBV10-2 with TRBJ1-2; D uncertain. The CDR3 extends over 14 amino acids. Germline V gene lookup returns CDR1 WSHSY and CDR2 SAAADI. In DNA, the CDR3 is TGCGCCAGCAGGGAGTGGCCCTCTAACTATGGCTACACCTTC. Amino acid sequence: CASREWPSNYGYTF.

This clone was detected once. One end of the junction fails to match germline, which may point to a read error. This rearrangement joins TRBV7-7 to TRBJ2-5; 8 positions match TRBD1. The CDR3 is 13 amino acids. The germline gives CDR1 SSHAT, CDR2 FNYEAQ (reference sequence). In DNA, the CDR3 is TGTGCTAGCAGCATGGGACAGGAAGAGACCCAGTACTTC. This translates into CASSMGQEETQYF.

J is TRBJ2-3 and V is TRBV27; 10 bases map to TRBD1. Trimming took 5 bases from V and 2 from J; bases not matched to a gene: 10. This CDR3 region has 17 residues. Per the germline V gene, CDR1 is MNHEY and CDR2 is SMNVEV (reference sequence). This CDR3 is CASSNYRTGGITDTQYF. The CDR3 region has the DNA TGTGCCAGCAGTAACTATCGGACAGGGGGTATCACAGATACGCAGTATTTT.